The rows below give T cell receptor beta chains drawn from one sample of a study of spatial heterogeneity in lung cancer. TCRdb ran MiXCR on the 5' RACE reads and lists one entry per CDR3 protein. The sample contains around 19,000 distinct CDR3 sequences, under 7.5% of which appear only once. Source: lung tumor tissue, taken at surgery. Receptors were obtained from a female donor with early-stage non-small cell lung cancer. Both conserved end residues are part of each CDR3. A D gene is named only where the DNA matches it firmly. Clone size, where shown, is once, few, many, or a class for clones that have expanded.

d_call	j_call	clone_size	v_call	cdr3_nt	cdr3_aa
.	TRBJ1-3	medium-sized	TRBV7-9	TGTGCCAGCAGCTTAGCCCCGGTCTCTGGAAACACCATATATTTT	CASSLAPVSGNTIYF
TRBD1	TRBJ1-5	.	TRBV28	TGTGCCAGCAGTCAACAGGGGAACGGCAATCAGCCCCAGCATTTT	CASSQQGNGNQPQHF
.	TRBJ2-4	many	TRBV19	TGTGCCAGTAGTATAGATGCGGGTAGTGCTTCTCTAGCCAAAAACATTCAGTACTTC	CASSIDAGSASLAKNIQYF
TRBD1	TRBJ1-6	.	TRBV20-1	TGCAGCTCCCGCCCGGGACAGTGGAATTCACCCCTCCACTTT	CSSRPGQWNSPLHF
.	TRBJ2-2	many	TRBV20-1	TGCAGTGCTAGTTTGGTAGCGCCGAACACCGGGGAGCTGTTTTTT	CSASLVAPNTGELFF
.	TRBJ2-5	many	TRBV20-1	TGCAGTGCTGTAGGGACATACAAAGAGACCCAGTACTTC	CSAVGTYKETQYF
TRBD1	TRBJ2-2	medium-sized	TRBV12-3/TRBV12-4	TGTGCCAGCATGAGAACAGGGGACACCGGGGAGCTGTTTTTT	CASMRTGDTGELFF
.	TRBJ2-1	many	TRBV4-2	TGTGCCAGCAGCCCACTAGGCGCGGATAGGTACAATGAGCAGTTCTTC	CASSPLGADRYNEQFF
.	TRBJ1-1	many	TRBV4-3	TGCGCCAGCAGCCTCCAACAGCGGAACACTGAAGCTTTCTTT	CASSLQQRNTEAFF
.	TRBJ2-2	many	TRBV4-2	TGTGCCAGCAGCCAAGATGGGGCAGGGTCCGGGGAGCTGTTTTTT	CASSQDGAGSGELFF
.	TRBJ2-1	many	TRBV20-1	TGCAGTGCTAGAGCCGGGACCCATGATGAGCAGTTCTTC	CSARAGTHDEQFF
.	TRBJ1-6	many	TRBV27	TGTGCCAGCAGGCCGCCCGGGGTGAGGTCCTATAATTCACCCCTCCACTTT	CASRPPGVRSYNSPLHF
.	TRBJ1-1	medium-sized	TRBV6-5	TGTGCCAGCAGTTACCAGATTTACACTGAAGCTTTCTTT	CASSYQIYTEAFF
.	TRBJ2-1	many	TRBV21-1	TGTGCCAGCAGCACCTCAACAGGACAGGGGGAGTTCTTC	CASSTSTGQGEFF
TRBD1	TRBJ1-4	many	TRBV11-2	TGTGCCAGCAGCCGGGACAGGGGAGGTGAAAAACTGTTTTTT	CASSRDRGGEKLFF
.	TRBJ2-1	few	TRBV7-9	TGTGCCAGCAGCCCCGACTACAATGAGCAGTTCTTC	CASSPDYNEQFF
TRBD2	TRBJ2-2	many	TRBV29-1	TGCAGCGGGGCTAGCGGTGACACCGGGGAGCTGTTTTTT	CSGASGDTGELFF
.	TRBJ1-5	medium-sized	TRBV19	TGTGCCAGTAGTATGACGGGAACAGGGTACCAGCCCCAGCATTTT	CASSMTGTGYQPQHF
TRBD1	TRBJ1-1	many	TRBV20-1	TGCAGTGCTAGAGGGACAGGGTCCATCGTGAACACTGAAGCTTTCTTT	CSARGTGSIVNTEAFF
TRBD1	TRBJ2-7	many	TRBV12-3/TRBV12-4	TGTGCCAGCACCTACGACAGGGGGTCCTACGAGCAGTACTTC	CASTYDRGSYEQYF
.	TRBJ2-3	.	TRBV7-2	TGTGCCAGCAGCTTCCAGGGGCCCATCACAGATACGCAGTATTTT	CASSFQGPITDTQYF
TRBD1	TRBJ2-7	many	TRBV28	TGTGCCAGCAGTTCGCGGACAGGGAAGTACTTC	CASSSRTGKYF
TRBD1	TRBJ2-7	medium-sized	TRBV10-3	TGTGCCATCAGACGGACAGGGGACTCCTACGAGCAGTACTTC	CAIRRTGDSYEQYF
.	TRBJ2-1	many	TRBV11-2	TGTGCCAGCACCCCCTGGACGGCTAGCCGTGAGCAGTTCTTC	CASTPWTASREQFF
.	TRBJ2-7	many	TRBV7-3	TGTGCCAGCAGCGTCCGGGACCGGGACGAGCAGTACTTC	CASSVRDRDEQYF
.	TRBJ1-1	many	TRBV20-1	TGCAGTGCTAGAGTCCGTGACCGCCTGAACACTGAAGCTTTCTTT	CSARVRDRLNTEAFF
TRBD1	TRBJ2-2	many	TRBV5-1	TGCGCCAGCAGCCGTGGACAGGGGCGCACCGGGGAGCTGTTTTTT	CASSRGQGRTGELFF
.	TRBJ2-7	medium-sized	TRBV30	TGTGCCTGGAGCCGAGGAGGGAGCTCCTACGAGCAGTACTTC	CAWSRGGSSYEQYF
.	TRBJ2-1	.	TRBV7-2	TGTGCCAGCAGCCCAGGTGTTGGGGAGCAGTTCTTC	CASSPGVGEQFF
TRBD2	TRBJ2-3	many	TRBV20-1	TGCAGTGCTAGAGACCGTAGCGGGGCGGGAGCAGATACGCAGTATTTT	CSARDRSGAGADTQYF
TRBD2	TRBJ2-5	many	TRBV2	TGTGCCAGCAGTGCGGGACTAGCGGGACGTGAGACCCAGTACTTC	CASSAGLAGRETQYF
.	TRBJ2-1	many	TRBV2	TGTGCCAGCAGGCAGGGTGTAAATGAGCAGTTCTTC	CASRQGVNEQFF
.	TRBJ1-5	many	TRBV20-1	TGCAGTGCGGGAAGCGGCAATCAGCCCCAGCATTTT	CSAGSGNQPQHF
TRBD1	TRBJ1-2	many	TRBV19	TGTGCCAGTAGCCGAAGAAGACAGGGGGCTGGTTATGGCTACACCTTC	CASSRRRQGAGYGYTF
TRBD2	TRBJ2-1	.	TRBV11-2	TGTGCCAGCAGCAAAGACGGACTAGCTCCCGATGAGCAGTTCTTC	CASSKDGLAPDEQFF
.	TRBJ2-2	many	TRBV7-2	TGTGCCAGCAGCTCTAAGCGGAGGGCGAACACCGGGGAGCTGTTTTTT	CASSSKRRANTGELFF
.	TRBJ2-4	many	TRBV20-1	TGCAGTGCTATACGATATAGTAGGGACATTCAGTACTTC	CSAIRYSRDIQYF
.	TRBJ2-6	many	TRBV28	TGTGCCAGCAGCGAGAGGAGGAAGGGGGCCAACGTCCTGACTTTC	CASSERRKGANVLTF
TRBD1	TRBJ2-5	.	TRBV30	TGTGCCTGGAGTGTCCCGTGGACAGGGGGCGCCCAGACCCAGTACTTC	CAWSVPWTGGAQTQYF